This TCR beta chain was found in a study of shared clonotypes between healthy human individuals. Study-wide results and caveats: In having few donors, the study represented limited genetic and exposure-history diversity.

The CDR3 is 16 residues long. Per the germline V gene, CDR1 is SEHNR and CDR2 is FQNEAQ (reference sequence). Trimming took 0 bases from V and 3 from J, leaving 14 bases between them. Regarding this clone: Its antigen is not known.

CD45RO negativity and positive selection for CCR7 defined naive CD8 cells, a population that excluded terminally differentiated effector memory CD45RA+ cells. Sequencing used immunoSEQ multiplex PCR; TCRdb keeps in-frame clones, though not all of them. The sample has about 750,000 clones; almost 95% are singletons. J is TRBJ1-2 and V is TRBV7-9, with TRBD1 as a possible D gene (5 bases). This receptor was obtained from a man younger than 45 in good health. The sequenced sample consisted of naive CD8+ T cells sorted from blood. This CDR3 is CASSLAGGGAYYGYTF. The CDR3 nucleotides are TGTGCCAGCAGCTTAGCGGGTGGGGGTGCCTACTATGGCTACACCTTC.